One and the same sample provided the 28 T cell receptor beta chains below, sequenced in a study of molecular identifiers for immune sequencing clone quantification. TCRdb independently ran MiXCR on the PCR reads; one entry per CDR3 protein. Of approximately 54,000 distinct CDR3 sequences listed, less than 25% are singletons. Sequenced: naive CD8+ T cells from blood, with Jurkat cell RNA spiked in. Subset meaning: FACS-sorted CD8+CD4-CCR7+CD45RA+ naive T cells. Receptor source: a human donor in good health. Some libraries in this study had Jurkat cell RNA spiked in.

A remark on this clonotype: A read error may be the cause here, since a much bigger clone is one base away. This chain links TRBV4-1 with TRBJ2-3, with 10 bases aligning to TRBD1. With V trimmed by 0 bases and J by 8 bases, 5 bases remained unmatched. The CDR3 runs to 15 residues. Per germline, CDR1 MGHRA and CDR2 YSYEKL. The CDR3 bases are TGCGCCAGCAGCCAAGATGGGACAGGGGCTGGTACGCAGTATTTT. Amino acid sequence: CASSQDGTGAGTQYF.

This clonotype has at least ten counts. The chain couples TRBV5-1 to TRBJ1-5; maybe TRBD1 (5 bases). Trimming pared 0 bases from V and 4 bases from J, leaving 11 bases between. Germline assignment: CDR1 SGHRS and CDR2 YFSETQ. The CDR3 is made up of 15 amino acids. The CDR3 here is CASSLGGGDNQPQHF. The DNA of the CDR3 is TGCGCCAGCAGCTTGGGTGGAGGGGATAATCAGCCCCAGCATTTT.

This clonotype was counted many times. The chain recombines TRBV7-9 with TRBJ1-2, with TRBD1 matching 11 bases. The CDR3 contains 15 residues. J lost 4 bases, V lost 4 bases, and 5 bases had no gene match. Germline values: CDR1 SEHNR, CDR2 FQNEAQ (reference sequence). CDR3 region: CASSSGTGGVYGYTF. The CDR3 nucleotides are TGTGCCAGCAGCTCCGGGACAGGGGGGGTCTATGGCTACACCTTC.

This clonotype was detected many times. The genes are TRBV6-1 and TRBJ1-4; D is uncertain. Germline values: CDR1 MNHNS, CDR2 SASEGT. The CDR3 sequence is 17 residues long. The V and J ends lost 1 base and 0 bases respectively, with 12 bases between them. Here the CDR3 DNA reads TGTGCCAGCAGTGAAGGGGCAGGCATTGCAACTAATGAAAAACTGTTTTTT. This sequence encodes CASSEGAGIATNEKLFF.

The V call is TRBV5-6, the J call TRBJ2-7; D is possibly TRBD1 or TRBD2 (5 bases each). The CDR3 sequence is 13 residues long. V lost 6 bases, J lost 5 bases, and 15 bases lay in between. Germline CDR1 SGHDT, CDR2 YYEEEE. The CDR3 protein is CASTLGETHEQYF. The CDR3, as DNA: TGTGCCAGCACCCTAGGGGAGACCCACGAGCAGTACTTC. The full variable domain, with the rest looked up from reference TRBV5-6 and TRBJ2-7, is DAGVTQSPTHLIKTRGQQVTLRCSPKSGHDTVSWYQQALGQGPQFIFQYYEEEERQRGNFPDRFSGHQFPNYSSELNVNALLLGDSALYLCASTLGETHEQYFGPGTRLTVT.

The chain couples TRBV7-9 to TRBJ2-5; 7 nucleotides align to TRBD2. The CDR3 totals 13 residues. Germline V gene sequence: CDR1 SEHNR, CDR2 FQNEAQ (reference sequence). The ends lost 3 bases at V and 3 bases at J; junction bases unmatched: 1. The CDR3 loop is CASSFGGEETQYF. CDR3 DNA: TGTGCCAGCAGCTTTGGGGGGGAAGAGACCCAGTACTTC. The full variable domain, rest sourced from reference TRBV7-9 and TRBJ2-5, is DTGVSQNPRHKITKRGQNVTFRCDPISEHNRLYWYRQTLGQGPEFLTYFQNEAQLEKSRLLSDRFSAERPKGSFSTLEIQRTEQGDSAMYLCASSFGGEETQYFGPGTRLLVL.

The V gene is TRBV12-3 or TRBV12-4, the J gene TRBJ1-5, with D possibly TRBD1 on 5 matching bases. V was trimmed by 6 bases and J by 4 bases, leaving 16 bases between them. The CDR3 totals 15 residues. The CDR3 sequence: CASSLLPGLNQPQHF. CDR3 sequence (DNA): TGTGCCAGCAGCCTCCTGCCGGGACTAAATCAGCCCCAGCATTTT.

As regards this clonotype: A much larger clone sits a single nucleotide away, making a read error possible. This sequence joins TRBV14 and TRBJ2-2; D uncertain. Per the germline V gene, CDR1 is SGHDN and CDR2 is FVKESK. The CDR3 extends over 16 amino acids. V dropped 4 bases and J dropped 7 bases, with 19 bases sitting between them. CDR3 protein: CASSPNPRASFGELFF. The CDR3 DNA reads TGTGCCAGCAGCCCGAACCCCCGGGCCTCATTCGGGGAGCTGTTTTTT.

On this clonotype: This clone may be a read error of a much larger clone one base away. This chain links TRBV6-5 with TRBJ2-7; 10 bases are shared with TRBD2. Germline lookup yields CDR1 MNHEY and CDR2 SVGAGI. CDR3 length: 17 amino acids. Trimming at V came to 8 bases and at J to 3 bases, leaving 16 bases not matched to a gene. The CDR3 DNA sequence: TGTGCCAGCGGCACTCCACCTAGCGGGGGAGTTTTCTACGAGCAGTACTTC. Its translation is CASGTPPSGGVFYEQYF.

The sample holds a few counts of this clonotype. This chain uses TRBV30 with TRBJ1-6, with no clear D. CDR3 length equals 16 residues. Germline V lookup: CDR1 GTSNPN, CDR2 SVGIG (reference sequence). The germline V and J ends were trimmed by 4 bases and 2 bases, with 15 bases remaining between them. The CDR3 region has the DNA TGTGCCTGGACCGTGCAGGACCAACCCTATAATTCACCCCTCCACTTT. It codes for CAWTVQDQPYNSPLHF.

This clonotype was seen ten or more times. The chain is built from TRBV9 and TRBJ1-1; D is unresolved. CDR3 size: 12 residues. With 4 bases removed from V and 1 base from J, the gap between germline ends came to 5 bases. Germline V gene sequence: CDR1 SGDLS, CDR2 YYNGEE. The CDR3 bases are TGTGCCAGCAGCCAGTGGAACACTGAAGCTTTCTTT. This gives the protein CASSQWNTEAFF.

This clonotype showed up just a few times. The chain joins TRBV19 to TRBJ2-7, with D possibly being TRBD1 (7 bases). Trimming stripped 5 bases from V and 4 bases from J, with 12 bases between. Germline V gene sequence: CDR1 LNHDA, CDR2 SQIVND (reference sequence). The CDR3 has 13 amino acids. As DNA, the CDR3 is TGTGCCAGTAGTGCGGCAGGGGGGTACGAGCAGTACTTC. Translation: CASSAAGGYEQYF. The full variable domain, completed using reference TRBV19 and TRBJ2-7, is DGGITQSPKYLFRKEGQNVTLSCEQNLNHDAMYWYRQDPGQGLRLIYYSQIVNDFQKGDIAEGYSVSREKKESFPLTVTSAQKNPTAFYLCASSAAGGYEQYFGPGTRLTVT.

As for this clonotype: This clone may be a read error of a much larger clone one base away. The chain is built from TRBV2 and TRBJ1-4; D is ambiguous. The CDR3 sequence is 14 residues long. Germline lookup yields CDR1 SNHLY and CDR2 FYNNEI. The CDR3 DNA is TGTGCCAGCAGTGAAGCTATAACTAATGAAAACCTGTTTTTT. Its protein is CASSEAITNENLFF.

This clonotype occurred many times. The chain couples TRBV7-6 to TRBJ2-7; D may match TRBD1 or TRBD2 (5 bases each). The V end lost 5 bases, the J end lost 7 bases, and 15 bases lay between the germline ends. The CDR3 extends over 13 amino acids. Germline V CDR1 and CDR2: SGHVS, FNYEAQ. The CDR3 sequence is CASSPLGWGEQYF. As DNA, the CDR3 is TGTGCCAGCAGCCCCCTCGGGTGGGGGGAGCAGTACTTC.

This clonotype was found many times. The chain links TRBV28 to TRBJ2-7; D remains ambiguous. The germline V gene has CDR1 MDHEN and CDR2 SYDVKM. The CDR3 sequence is 12 residues long. The ends were cut back, 1 base at V and 7 bases at J, with 8 bases in the middle. The CDR3 nucleotides are TGTGCCAGCAGTTTATTGGGCCGAGAGCAGTACTTC. Translation gives CASSLLGREQYF.

Note on this clonotype: This may be a read error, as it is one base from a much larger clone. The chain links TRBV7-6 to TRBJ2-5, with D uncertain. The CDR3 is made up of 12 amino acids. Germline loops: CDR1 SGHVS, CDR2 FNYEAQ. Written as DNA, the CDR3 is TGTGCCAGCAGCGACCTACAAGAGCCCCAGTACTTC. It is translated as CASSDLQEPQYF.

The table lists this clonotype with many counts. V is TRBV27 and J is TRBJ2-5; 7 nucleotides match TRBD1. V was pared by 7 bases and J by 0 bases, with 11 bases of the junction left unmatched. Germline CDR1 reads MNHEY; CDR2 reads SMNVEV (reference sequence). This CDR3 region has 16 residues. The CDR3 sequence is CASTHPGQSYQETQYF. CDR3 bases: TGTGCCAGCACCCACCCGGGACAGTCGTACCAAGAGACCCAGTACTTC.

As for this clonotype: An end of the junction differs from the germline gene, which may be a read error. This chain joins TRBV4-3 and TRBJ2-2, with a possible D match to TRBD1 (6 bases). The germline CDR1 and CDR2 sequences are LGHNA and YSLEER. The CDR3 is made up of 16 amino acids. Here the CDR3 reads CASSQDPGVNTGELFF. CDR3 DNA: TGCGCGAGCAGCCAAGATCCAGGGGTGAACACCGGGGAGCTGTTTTTT.

The chain carries TRBV4-2 and TRBJ1-3; D not certain. Germline CDR1 and CDR2: LGHNA and YNFKEQ. Trimming took 0 bases from V and 4 from J, leaving 16 bases between them. This CDR3 contains 17 residues. CDR3 region: CASSQDRSSNTGNTIYF. The CDR3, as DNA: TGTGCCAGCAGCCAAGATCGGAGCAGCAACACAGGAAACACCATATATTTT.

Of note for this clonotype: A much larger clonotype is one base distant, so this may be a read error. The rearrangement links TRBV7-6 to TRBJ2-1; the D is unclear. The CDR3 totals 18 residues. From germline, CDR1 is SGHVS and CDR2 FNYEAQ. CDR3 sequence: CASSLASWAASSNNEQFF. The CDR3, as DNA: TGTGCCAGCAGCTTAGCCTCTTGGGCGGCGAGCTCCAACAATGAGCAGTTCTTC.

A note on this clonotype: One base away lies a much larger clone, so this may be a sequencing read error. The chain employs TRBV9 and TRBJ2-3, with TRBD2 matching over 11 bases. CDR1 SGDLS and CDR2 YYNGEE come from the germline V gene. This CDR3 contains 18 residues. Here the CDR3 reads CACSAFLGTSGSTDTQYF. The CDR3, as DNA: TGTGCCTGCAGCGCCTTTCTCGGGACTAGCGGTAGCACAGATACGCAGTATTTT.

This clonotype came up many times. The chain joins TRBV28 to TRBJ2-7; tentative D call: TRBD1 (5 bases). There are 16 residues in the CDR3. V was trimmed by 5 bases and J by 1 base, leaving 18 bases between them. Germline CDR1 reads MDHEN; CDR2 reads SYDVKM. The CDR3 bases are TGTGCCAGCAGTCCCATTAGGGGTGCCGGTTCCTACGAGCAGTACTTC. Encoded protein: CASSPIRGAGSYEQYF.

Details on this clonotype: A much larger clone lies one base from this, so it may be a read error. The gene calls are TRBV28 and TRBJ2-7, with D tentatively TRBD2 (5 bases). CDR3 length equals 14 residues. In germline, CDR1 is MDHEN, CDR2 SYDVKM. The CDR3 DNA follows: TGTGCCAGCAGTTTCCGCGGGCGGACCTACGAGCCGTACTTC. It yields the protein CASSFRGRTYEPYF. The full variable domain, with the rest looked up from reference TRBV28 and TRBJ2-7, is DVKVTQSSRYLVKRTGEKVFLECVQDMDHENMFWYRQDPGLGLRLIYFSYDVKMKEKGDIPEGYSVSREKKERFSLILESASTNQTSMYLCASSFRGRTYEPYFGPGTRLTVT.

On this clonotype itself: This may be a read error: a much more frequent sequence differs by one nucleotide. The chain employs TRBV27 and TRBJ2-3; 9 bases line up with TRBD1. V lost 11 bases, J lost 5 bases, and 11 bases stayed unmatched. CDR3 size: 14 residues. Germline V gene lookup returns CDR1 MNHEY and CDR2 SMNVEV (reference sequence). In DNA, the CDR3 is TGTGCCTGCCGAACGGACAGGGGTAGAGATACGCAGTATTTT. This sequence encodes CACRTDRGRDTQYF.

Concerning this clonotype: A much larger clone differs from this one at a single base, so this may be a read error. This chain joins TRBV4-3 and TRBJ1-5; D unclear. Trimming shortened V by 3 bases and J by 6 bases, and 15 bases separated the two germline ends. The CDR3 extends over 15 amino acids. The germline V gene encodes CDR1 LGHNA and CDR2 YSLEER. This CDR3 reads CASSQISGYGQPQHF. CDR3 bases: TGCGCCAGCAGCCAGATATCGGGTTACGGTCAGCCCCAGCATTTT.

This clonotype was detected many times. The chain carries TRBV4-1 and TRBJ1-4; a possible D gene is TRBD1 (5 bases). The V end was cut by 4 bases, the J end by 7 bases, with 19 bases between. Per the germline V gene, CDR1 is MGHRA and CDR2 is YSYEKL. The CDR3 extends over 16 amino acids. The CDR3 region is CASSLTGGRGTEKLFF. In DNA form, the CDR3 reads TGCGCCAGCAGCCTAACGGGTGGCCGGGGGACTGAAAAACTGTTTTTT.

About this clonotype: A much larger clone is a single base away; this may be a read error. The chain uses TRBV5-6 and TRBJ2-7; perhaps TRBD1 as D (6 bases). The CDR3 sequence is 16 residues long. Germline lookup yields CDR1 SGHDT and CDR2 YYEEEE. Trimming stripped 4 bases from V and 0 bases from J, with 17 bases between. The CDR3 sequence is CASSLKSQGPSYEQYF. The CDR3 nucleotides read TGTGCCAGCAGCCTTAAATCGCAGGGGCCCTCCTACGAGCAGTACTTC.

Ten or more counts support this clonotype. The rearrangement links TRBV6-2 or TRBV6-3 to TRBJ2-3; 8 bases map to TRBD2. Losses at the gene ends were 4 bases for V and 2 bases for J; bases not matched to a gene: 23. The CDR3 is made up of 21 amino acids. The V gene's germline CDR1 is MNHEY and CDR2 SVGEGT. Here the CDR3 DNA reads TGTGCCAGCAGTTCCTTGAAGATGGCGGGGGGAGCAAGAGGTGTCACAGATACGCAGTATTTT. It is translated as CASSSLKMAGGARGVTDTQYF.